This entry concerns a single TCR beta chain. After removal of 4 bases from V and 1 base from J, the junction contained 12 bases not matched to a gene. Germline V gene sequence: CDR1 SEHNR, CDR2 FQNEAQ (reference sequence). The CDR3 spans 18 residues. The data were obtained in a study of blood T cell repertoires in COVID-19. As for the study in general: COVID-19 samples collected from the United States, Italy and Spain covered acute and convalescent phases.

This table comes from immunoSEQ multiplex PCR, and its TCRdb copy is limited to in-frame clones, with some not included. The table shows roughly 130,000 clones, with 75% to 90% occurring only once. Participants reported their clinical history, and cohort assignment relied on those reports. Donors in Cohort 3 counted as recovered after two negative PCRs, clearance, or symptom resolution. Source material: PBMCs or T cells enriched from blood (not recorded which). V and J are TRBV7-9 and TRBJ2-7; 11 bases line up with TRBD2. The source of this sequence is a woman between 45 and 65 years old who had recovered from COVID-19. The CDR3 DNA reads TGTGCCAGCAGCTCCGGGACTAGCGGAACCACCTATTCCTACGAGCAGTACTTC. Its protein is CASSSGTSGTTYSYEQYF.